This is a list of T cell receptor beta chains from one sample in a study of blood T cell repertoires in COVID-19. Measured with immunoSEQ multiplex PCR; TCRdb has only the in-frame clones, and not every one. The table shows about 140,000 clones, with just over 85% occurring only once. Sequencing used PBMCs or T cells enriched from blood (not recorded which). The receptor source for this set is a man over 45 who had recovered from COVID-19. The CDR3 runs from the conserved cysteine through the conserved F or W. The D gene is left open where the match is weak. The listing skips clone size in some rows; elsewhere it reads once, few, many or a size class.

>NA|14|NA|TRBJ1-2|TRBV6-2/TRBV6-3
TGTGCCAGCAGTTACCCAGGGGAGTCGAATGGCTACACCTTC
CASSYPGESNGYTF
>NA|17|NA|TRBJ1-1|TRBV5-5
TGTGCCAGCAGCTTGCGTTCAACAGGGATGGGGAACACTGAAGCTTTCTTT
CASSLRSTGMGNTEAFF
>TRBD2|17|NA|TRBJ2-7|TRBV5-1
TGCGCCAGCAGCTTGGGTGGGACTAGCGGGAGAGGATACGAGCAGTACTTC
CASSLGGTSGRGYEQYF
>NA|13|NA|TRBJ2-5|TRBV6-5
TGTGCCAGCAGTTACCGGGGTGAAGAGACCCAGTACTTC
CASSYRGEETQYF
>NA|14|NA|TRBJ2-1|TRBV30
TGTGCCTGGAACGGCCAGCGGACCTACAATGAGCAGTTCTTC
CAWNGQRTYNEQFF
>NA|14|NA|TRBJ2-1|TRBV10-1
TGCGCCAGCAGTGCTGGGACATCCTACAATGAGCAGTTCTTC
CASSAGTSYNEQFF
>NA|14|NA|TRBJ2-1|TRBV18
TGTGCCAGCTCACCAGCAGTCTCCTACAATGAGCAGTTCTTC
CASSPAVSYNEQFF
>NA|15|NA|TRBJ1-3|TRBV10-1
TGCGCCAGCAGTGATCAGGGCCCCTCTGGAAACACCATATATTTT
CASSDQGPSGNTIYF
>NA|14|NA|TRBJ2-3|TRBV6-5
TGTGCCAGCAGTCGAAGCACTAGCACAGATACGCAGTATTTT
CASSRSTSTDTQYF
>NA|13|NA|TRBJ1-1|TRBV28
TGTGCCAGCAGTTTGTCGGGGAACACTGAAGCTTTCTTT
CASSLSGNTEAFF
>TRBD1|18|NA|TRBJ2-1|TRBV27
TGTGCCAGCAGTTTCCGGACAGGGGGCTTTAGCTCCTACAATGAGCAGTTCTTC
CASSFRTGGFSSYNEQFF
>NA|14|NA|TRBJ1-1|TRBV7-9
TGTGCCAGCTTTAACAAGGACATGAACACTGAAGCTTTCTTT
CASFNKDMNTEAFF
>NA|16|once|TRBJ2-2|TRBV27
TGTGCCAGCAGTTTACCAGGGCAGGGGTTACCCGGGGAGCTGTTTTTT
CASSLPGQGLPGELFF
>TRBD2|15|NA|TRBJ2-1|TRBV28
TGTGCCAGCAATGAGTTCGGGGAGCGGGAGGTTGAGCAGTTCTTC
CASNEFGEREVEQFF
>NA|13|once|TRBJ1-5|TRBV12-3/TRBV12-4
TGTGCCAGCAGTTTAAGGGAGGGGCAGCCCCAGCATTTT
CASSLREGQPQHF
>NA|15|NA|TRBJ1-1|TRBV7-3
TGTGCCAGCAGCTTAAGAGGGCTTGGGAACACTGAAGCTTTCTTT
CASSLRGLGNTEAFF
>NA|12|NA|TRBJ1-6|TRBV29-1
TGCAGCGCTGGGGACATTAATTCACCCCTCCACTTT
CSAGDINSPLHF
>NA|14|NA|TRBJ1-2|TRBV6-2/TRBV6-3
TGTGCCAGCAGTCCCCCTCAGACTGGGTATGGCTACACCTTC
CASSPPQTGYGYTF
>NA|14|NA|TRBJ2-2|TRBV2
TGTGCCAGCAGTGACGACTCTCTCGCCGGGGAGCTGTTTTTT
CASSDDSLAGELFF
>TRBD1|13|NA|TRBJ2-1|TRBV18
TGTGCCAGCTCACCAGGGACAGGGAACGAGCAGTTCTTC
CASSPGTGNEQFF
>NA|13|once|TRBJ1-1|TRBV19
TGTGCCAGTGCCTGGACGGAGGACACTGAAGCTTTCTTT
CASAWTEDTEAFF
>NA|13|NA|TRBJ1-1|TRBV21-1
TGTGCCAGCAGGTCAACTATGAACACTGAAGCTTTCTTT
CASRSTMNTEAFF
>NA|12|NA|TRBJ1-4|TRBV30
TGTGCCTGGAGTGTCGAGGATGAAAAACTGTTTTTT
CAWSVEDEKLFF
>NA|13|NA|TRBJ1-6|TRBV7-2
TGTGCCAGCAGCTTACGGGTCAATTCACCCCTCCACTTT
CASSLRVNSPLHF
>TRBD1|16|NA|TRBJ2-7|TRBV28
TGTGCCAGCATTTCCCCTGGACAGGGGAGGACCTACGAGCAGTACTTC
CASISPGQGRTYEQYF
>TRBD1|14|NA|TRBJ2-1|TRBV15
TGTGCCACCAGCAAGCGACAGGGGTTAAATGAGCAGTTCTTC
CATSKRQGLNEQFF
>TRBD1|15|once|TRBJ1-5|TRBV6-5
TGTGCCAGCAGGGGGACAGGGGCCCTCGATCAGCCCCAGCATTTT
CASRGTGALDQPQHF
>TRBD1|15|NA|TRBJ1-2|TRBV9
TGTGCCAGCAGTGGGGAGGGACAGGATAACTATGGCTACACCTTC
CASSGEGQDNYGYTF
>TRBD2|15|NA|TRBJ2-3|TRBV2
TGTGCCAGCAGTGACCCCGGGGGGTCCACAGATACGCAGTATTTT
CASSDPGGSTDTQYF
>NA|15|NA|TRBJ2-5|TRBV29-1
TGCAGCGCGAGTCGACAGAGACGGTTTAAAGAGACCCAGTACTTC
CSASRQRRFKETQYF
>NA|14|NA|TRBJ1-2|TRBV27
TGTGCCAGCAGTTTCGACAGGCTACGGTATGGCTACACCTTC
CASSFDRLRYGYTF
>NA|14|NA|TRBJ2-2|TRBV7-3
TGTGCCAGCAGCTTAGACGGAGGACCCGGGGAGCTGTTTTTT
CASSLDGGPGELFF
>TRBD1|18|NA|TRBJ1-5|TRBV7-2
TGTGCCAGCAGCTATAAGGACAGGGACGCTATTAGGATTCAGCCCCAGCATTTT
CASSYKDRDAIRIQPQHF
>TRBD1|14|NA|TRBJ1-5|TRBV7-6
TGTGCCAGCAGCAAGACAGGGTTGAGTCAGCCCCAGCATTTT
CASSKTGLSQPQHF
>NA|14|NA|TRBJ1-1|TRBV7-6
TGTGCCAGCAGCTTTGGTCAGGGGATCACTGAAGCTTTCTTT
CASSFGQGITEAFF
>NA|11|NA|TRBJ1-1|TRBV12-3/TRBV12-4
TGTGCCAGCAGCCGGACAGCAGAAGCTTTCTTT
CASSRTAEAFF
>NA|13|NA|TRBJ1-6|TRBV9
TGTGCCAGCAGCCCGAGGATGGAATCACCCCTCCACTTT
CASSPRMESPLHF
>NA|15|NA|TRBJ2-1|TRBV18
TGTGCCAGCTCACCGTTTTCGGGAGATCTGTATGAGCAGTTCTTC
CASSPFSGDLYEQFF
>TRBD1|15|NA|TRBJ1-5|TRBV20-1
TGCAGTGCTAGTTGGATGGGGACAGTCAATCAGCCCCAGCATTTT
CSASWMGTVNQPQHF
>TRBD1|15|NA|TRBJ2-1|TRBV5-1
TGCGCCAGCAGCTTGGAAGGACAGGGGGCCTATGAGCAGTTCTTC
CASSLEGQGAYEQFF
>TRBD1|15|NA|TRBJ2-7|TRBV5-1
TGCGCCAGCAGCTTGGCCGGACAGGGGGGCTACGAGCAGTACTTC
CASSLAGQGGYEQYF
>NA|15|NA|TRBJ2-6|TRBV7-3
TGTGCCAGCAGTCTAGGGGGCTCTGGGGCCAACGTCCTGACTTTC
CASSLGGSGANVLTF
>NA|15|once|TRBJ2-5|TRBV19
TGTGCCAGTAGTATTGGGTTCTCTAGTAAAGAGACCCAGTACTTC
CASSIGFSSKETQYF
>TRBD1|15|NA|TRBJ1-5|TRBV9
TGTGCCAGCAGCGCGAACGGACAGGTCAGCCAGCCCCAGCATTTT
CASSANGQVSQPQHF
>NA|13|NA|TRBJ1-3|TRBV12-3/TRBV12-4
TGTGCTTCGGCTGACTACTCTGGAAACACCATATATTTT
CASADYSGNTIYF
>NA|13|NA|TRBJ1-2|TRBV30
TGTGCCTGGAAGACCGGGACAAACTATGGCTACACCTTC
CAWKTGTNYGYTF
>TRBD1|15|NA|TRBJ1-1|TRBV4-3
TGCGCCAGCAGCCGTAAAACAGGGGGCGAAGCTGAAGCTTTCTTT
CASSRKTGGEAEAFF
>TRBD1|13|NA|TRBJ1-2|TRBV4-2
TGTGCCAGCAGTCGGGACAGGGCGTATGGCTACACCTTC
CASSRDRAYGYTF